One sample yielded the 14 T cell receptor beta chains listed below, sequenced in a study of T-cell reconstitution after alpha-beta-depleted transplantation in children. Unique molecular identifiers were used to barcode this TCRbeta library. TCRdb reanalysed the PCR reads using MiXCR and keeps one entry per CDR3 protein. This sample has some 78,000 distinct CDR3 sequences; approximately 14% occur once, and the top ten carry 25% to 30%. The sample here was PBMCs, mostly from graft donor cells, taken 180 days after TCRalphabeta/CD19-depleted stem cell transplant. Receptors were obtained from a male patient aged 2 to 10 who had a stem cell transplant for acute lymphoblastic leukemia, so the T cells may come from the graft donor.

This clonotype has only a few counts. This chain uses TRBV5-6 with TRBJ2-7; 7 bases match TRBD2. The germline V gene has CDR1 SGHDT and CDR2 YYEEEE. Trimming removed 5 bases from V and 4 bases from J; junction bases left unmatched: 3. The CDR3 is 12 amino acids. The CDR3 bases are TGTGCCAGCAGTGGGGGGGGATACGAGCAGTACTTC. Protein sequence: CASSGGGYEQYF.

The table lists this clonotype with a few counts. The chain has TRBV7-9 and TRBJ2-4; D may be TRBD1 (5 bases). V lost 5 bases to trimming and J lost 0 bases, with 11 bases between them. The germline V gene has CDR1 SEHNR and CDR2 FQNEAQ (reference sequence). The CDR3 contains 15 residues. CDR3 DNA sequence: TGTGCCAGCAGCCCGGACATTCTAGCCAAAAACATTCAGTACTTC. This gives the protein CASSPDILAKNIQYF. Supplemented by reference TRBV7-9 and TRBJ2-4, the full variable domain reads DTGVSQNPRHKITKRGQNVTFRCDPISEHNRLYWYRQTLGQGPEFLTYFQNEAQLEKSRLLSDRFSAERPKGSFSTLEIQRTEQGDSAMYLCASSPDILAKNIQYFGAGTRLSVL.

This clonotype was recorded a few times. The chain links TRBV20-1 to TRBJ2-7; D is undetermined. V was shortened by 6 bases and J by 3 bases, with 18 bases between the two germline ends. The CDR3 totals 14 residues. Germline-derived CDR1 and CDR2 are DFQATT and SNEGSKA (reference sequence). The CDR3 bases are TGCAGTGCAAGTATCCTAATGAATATCTACGAGCAGTACTTC. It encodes CSASILMNIYEQYF.

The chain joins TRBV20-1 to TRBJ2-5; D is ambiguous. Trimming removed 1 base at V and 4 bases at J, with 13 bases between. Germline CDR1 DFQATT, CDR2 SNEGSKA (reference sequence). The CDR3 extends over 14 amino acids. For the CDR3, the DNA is TGCAGTGCTAGAGTAGGCAGCAAGATAGAGACCCAGTACTTC. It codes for CSARVGSKIETQYF.

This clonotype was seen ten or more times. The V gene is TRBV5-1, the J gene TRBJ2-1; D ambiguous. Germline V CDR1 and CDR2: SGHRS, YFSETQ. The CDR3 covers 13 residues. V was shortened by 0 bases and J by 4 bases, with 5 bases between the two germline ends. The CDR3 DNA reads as TGCGCCAGCAGCTTGGGCTTATACAATGAGCAGTTCTTC. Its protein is CASSLGLYNEQFF.

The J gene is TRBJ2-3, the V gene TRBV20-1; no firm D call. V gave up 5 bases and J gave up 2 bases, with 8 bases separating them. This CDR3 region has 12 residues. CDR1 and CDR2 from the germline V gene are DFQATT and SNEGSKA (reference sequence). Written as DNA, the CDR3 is TGCAGTGCTTGGGCAGCCACAGATACGCAGTATTTT. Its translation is CSAWAATDTQYF.

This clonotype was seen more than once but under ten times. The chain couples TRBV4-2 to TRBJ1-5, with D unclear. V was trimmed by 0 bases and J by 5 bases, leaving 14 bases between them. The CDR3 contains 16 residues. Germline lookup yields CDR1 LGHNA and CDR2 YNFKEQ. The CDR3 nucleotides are TGTGCCAGCAGCCAAGAGCGGGGTGTAGTATATCAGCCCCAGCATTTT. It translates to CASSQERGVVYQPQHF.

The CDR3 DNA sequence: TGTGCCAGCAGTTTTGGGCCTTACAAAAACATTCAGTACTTC. Translated: CASSFGPYKNIQYF. This chain joins TRBV27 and TRBJ2-4; D call uncertain. Between the trimmed V and J ends, which lost 3 bases and 3 bases, there was a span of 9 bases. The CDR3 covers 14 residues. CDR1 is MNHEY and CDR2 is SMNVEV in the germline V gene (reference sequence).

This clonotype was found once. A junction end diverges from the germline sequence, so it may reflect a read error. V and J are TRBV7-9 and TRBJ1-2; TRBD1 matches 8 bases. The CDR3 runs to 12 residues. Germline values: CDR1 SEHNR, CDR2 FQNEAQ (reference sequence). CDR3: CASSQGAGGYPF. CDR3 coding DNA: TGTGCCAGCAGTCAGGGGGCAGGAGGCTACCCCTTC.

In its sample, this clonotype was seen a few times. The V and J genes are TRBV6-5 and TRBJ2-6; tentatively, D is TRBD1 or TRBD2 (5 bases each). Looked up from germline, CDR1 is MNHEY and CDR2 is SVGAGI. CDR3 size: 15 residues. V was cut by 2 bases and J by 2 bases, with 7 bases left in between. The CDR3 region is CASSYRGPGANVLTF. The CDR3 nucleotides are TGTGCCAGCAGTTACAGGGGACCTGGGGCCAACGTCCTGACTTTC.

In DNA form, the CDR3 reads TGTGCCTGCGACGGACTAGCGGGAGAAGATACGCAGTATTTT. It yields the protein CACDGLAGEDTQYF. The genes are TRBV30 and TRBJ2-3; 13 bases fit TRBD2. This CDR3 is built from 14 residues. The ends lost 6 bases at V and 5 bases at J; junction bases unmatched: 5. Per the germline V gene, CDR1 is GTSNPN and CDR2 is SVGIG (reference sequence).

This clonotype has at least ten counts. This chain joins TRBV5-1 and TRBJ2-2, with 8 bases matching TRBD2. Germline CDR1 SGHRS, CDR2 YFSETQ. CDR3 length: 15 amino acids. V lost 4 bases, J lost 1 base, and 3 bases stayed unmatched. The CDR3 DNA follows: TGCGCCAGCAGCGTTAGCGGGGAGAACACCGGGGAGCTGTTTTTT. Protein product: CASSVSGENTGELFF.

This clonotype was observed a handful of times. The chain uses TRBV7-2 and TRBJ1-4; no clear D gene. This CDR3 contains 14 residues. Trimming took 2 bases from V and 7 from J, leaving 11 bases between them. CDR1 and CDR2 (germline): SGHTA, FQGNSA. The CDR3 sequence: CASSLIRESEKLFF. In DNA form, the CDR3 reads TGTGCCAGCAGCTTAATAAGGGAGAGTGAAAAACTGTTTTTT.

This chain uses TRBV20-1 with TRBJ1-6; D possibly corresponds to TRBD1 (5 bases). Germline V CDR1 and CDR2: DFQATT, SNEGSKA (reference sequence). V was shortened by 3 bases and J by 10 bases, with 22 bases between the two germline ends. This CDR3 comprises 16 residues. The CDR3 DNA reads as TGCAGTGCTAGTCAGGCAGGGCCGGGGATGCAATCACCCCTCCACTTT. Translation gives CSASQAGPGMQSPLHF.